This T cell receptor beta chain was obtained from a study of blood T cells in healthy people across ages. Study results and limitations: Older age went with lower TCR beta diversity per million T cells, in a roughly linear way.

This clonotype was counted between two and nine times. As yet, its antigen is unknown. A second PCR of about 7 to 12 cycles used a sample-barcoded 5' primer and a J-beta primer mix. TCRdb analysed the 5' RACE reads with MiXCR anew, one entry per CDR3 protein. The table shows around 800,000 distinct CDR3 sequences, with about 26% occurring only once. Germline assignment: CDR1 GTSNPN and CDR2 SVGIG (reference sequence). The CDR3 is made up of 15 amino acids. V lost 0 bases and J lost 2, with 11 bases in between. This same sample was also taken into another study, of T cells of mothers and their children.

Sequenced material: blood. The sequence came from a boy younger than 18 in good health. This sequence joins TRBV30 and TRBJ1-5; possibly TRBD1 for D (5 bases). The CDR3 DNA sequence: TGTGCCTGGAGTGTACGGGGGAGAGGCAATCAGCCCCAGCATTTT. Protein product: CAWSVRGRGNQPQHF.